The 12 T cell receptor beta chains given below trace back to one sample, sequenced in a study of CD8 T cells in Susac syndrome (dated by TCRdb to between 2018 and 2021). To prepare the library, the immunoSEQ multiplex PCR assay was applied. RNA was extracted using the RNeasy kit, and about 0.5 to 1 ug of the RNA was reverse transcribed with random hexamers. In TCRdb, the public reads were trimmed at Q25 with fastp and aligned with MiXCR, with productive beta chains retained. For every CDR3 protein sequence, its rows merge into one entry that carries the most common genes and DNA. A total of around 190,000 distinct CDR3 sequences appear in this sample, around 94% of them only once. The ten largest clones add up to 0.1% to 0.13% of the sample. Source material: CD4+ T cells from PBMCs. These receptors all come from a human donor with Susac syndrome.

The chain links TRBV28 to TRBJ2-3, with a weak D call TRBD2 (5 bases). Germline V gene sequence: CDR1 MDHEN, CDR2 SYDVKM. The CDR3 has 15 amino acids. V was clipped by 6 bases and J by 1 base, with 14 bases between them. CDR3 sequence: CASSSGKTGTDTQYF. CDR3 nucleotide sequence: TGTGCCAGCAGCTCGGGGAAAACGGGCACAGATACGCAGTATTTT.

The chain couples TRBV7-9 to TRBJ1-4; no reliable D call. V was clipped by 4 bases and J by 7 bases, with 16 bases between them. Germline V CDR1 and CDR2: SEHNR, FQNEAQ (reference sequence). The CDR3 is 15 residues long. The CDR3 sequence: CASSSYAERVEKLFF. DNA of the CDR3: TGTGCCAGCAGCTCTTATGCCGAGAGGGTTGAAAAACTGTTTTTT.

This CDR3 reads CASRSSPSTDTQYF. DNA of the CDR3: TGCGCCAGCAGGAGCAGCCCTAGCACAGATACGCAGTATTTT. The V and J genes are TRBV5-1 and TRBJ2-3; D call uncertain. The V end lost 5 bases, the J end lost 0 bases, and 10 bases lay between the germline ends. CDR3 length equals 14 residues. The germline V gene encodes CDR1 SGHRS and CDR2 YFSETQ.

The V gene is TRBV20-1, the J gene TRBJ1-6, with TRBD1 matching over 7 bases. CDR1 and CDR2 from the germline V gene are DFQATT and SNEGSKA (reference sequence). V dropped 4 bases and J dropped 8; count of bases not matched to a gene: 5. The CDR3 runs 13 residues. The CDR3 coding sequence is TGCAGTGCTAACCAGGGGGGGGATTCACCCCTCCACTTT. Translation gives CSANQGGDSPLHF.

The V gene is TRBV18, the J gene TRBJ2-2; maybe TRBD1 (6 bases). The CDR3 sequence is 14 residues long. Trimming took 5 bases from V and 0 from J, leaving 7 bases between them. CDR1 is KGHSH and CDR2 is LQKENI in the germline V gene. The CDR3 here is CASSTGPNTGELFF. Here the CDR3 DNA reads TGTGCCAGCTCAACAGGGCCGAACACCGGGGAGCTGTTTTTT.

The V gene is TRBV5-1, the J gene TRBJ2-7; no firm D call. Germline V gene data show CDR1 as SGHRS and CDR2 as YFSETQ. The CDR3 consists of 14 residues. The V end lost 2 bases, the J end lost 1 base, and 10 bases lay between the germline ends. The CDR3 DNA reads TGCGCCAGCAGCTTCGATGCCAGGTCCTACGAGCAGTACTTC. Its protein product is CASSFDARSYEQYF. The full variable domain, completed using reference TRBV5-1 and TRBJ2-7, is KAGVTQTPRYLIKTRGQQVTLSCSPISGHRSVSWYQQTPGQGLQFLFEYFSETQRNKGNFPGRFSGRQFSNSRSEMNVSTLELGDSALYLCASSFDARSYEQYFGPGTRLTVT.

The V call is TRBV9, the J call TRBJ2-3; 8 bases line up with TRBD2. This CDR3 has 14 residues. CDR1 and CDR2 (germline): SGDLS, YYNGEE. J was trimmed by 4 bases and V by 2 bases; bases with no gene match: 3. The CDR3: CASSVLGRADTQYF. The CDR3 DNA reads as TGTGCCAGCAGCGTCCTCGGGAGGGCAGATACGCAGTATTTT.

The V call is TRBV25-1, the J call TRBJ2-1; D remains ambiguous. From germline, CDR1 is MGHDK and CDR2 SYGVNS. The CDR3 runs to 13 residues. The V end was cut by 1 base, the J end by 5 bases, with 6 bases between. The CDR3 protein is CASSEFPDNEQFF. The DNA for the CDR3 is TGTGCCAGCAGTGAATTCCCGGACAATGAGCAGTTCTTC. Variable domain in full (rest from reference TRBV25-1 and TRBJ2-1): EADIYQTPRYLVIGTGKKITLECSQTMGHDKMYWYQQDPGMELHLIHYSYGVNSTEKGDLSSESTVSRIRTEHFPLTLESARPSHTSQYLCASSEFPDNEQFFGPGTRLTVL.

The J gene is TRBJ2-2, the V gene TRBV7-7; tentative D call: TRBD2 (5 bases). V lost 1 base, J lost 6 bases, and 9 bases lay in between. The CDR3 has 14 residues. Germline CDR1 and CDR2: SSHAT and FNYEAQ (reference sequence). CDR3 in DNA: TGTGCCAGCAGCTTAGGAGGGCAGGCCGGGGAGCTGTTTTTT. Translating it yields CASSLGGQAGELFF.

V gene TRBV6-1 combines with J gene TRBJ2-5, with 10 bases that match TRBD2. CDR3 length: 15 residues. Germline CDR1 and CDR2: MNHNS and SASEGT. Trimming at V came to 4 bases and at J to 1 base, leaving 3 bases not matched to a gene. As DNA, the CDR3 is TGTGCCAGCAGTGCGGTAGCGGGGGGCCAAGAGACCCAGTACTTC. As protein: CASSAVAGGQETQYF.

This chain connects TRBV3-1 to TRBJ1-2; D unresolved. Germline V gene sequence: CDR1 LGHDT, CDR2 YNNKEL (reference sequence). Trimming pared 5 bases from V and 8 bases from J, leaving 12 bases between. CDR3 length: 12 amino acids. The CDR3 loop reads CASSSQGGGYTF. CDR3 coding DNA: TGTGCCAGCAGCTCTCAAGGTGGAGGCTACACCTTC.

This chain uses TRBV7-2 with TRBJ2-5, with 7 nucleotides matching TRBD2. The CDR3 extends over 17 amino acids. V was clipped by 1 base and J by 2 bases; unmatched bases: 10. Per the germline V gene, CDR1 is SGHTA and CDR2 is FQGNSA. In DNA, the CDR3 is TGTGCCAGCAGCTTAGGACCAGCGACTAGCAAACAAGAGACCCAGTACTTC. Protein: CASSLGPATSKQETQYF.